The clone carrying this T cell receptor (beta chain) has only a few counts. The CDR3 has 12 amino acids. The germline V gene has CDR1 DFQATT and CDR2 SNEGSKA (reference sequence). The V end was cut by 3 bases, the J end by 8 bases, with 11 bases between. The sample originates from a study of regulatory T cells in long-lasting Graves disease. Study overall: Graves' cases, newly diagnosed, had used antithyroid drugs under 3 months.

Combining iRepertoire HTBI primers with Arm-PCR of CDR3 regions, the authors built TCR beta libraries. TCRdb itself ran the multiplex PCR reads through MiXCR, one entry per CDR3 protein. The table records 250,000 or so distinct CDR3 sequences, around 19% of them present only once. Time point specified: newly diagnosed GD, antithyroid drugs for less than 3 months. From PBMCs, RNA was extracted and then used to make the TCR library. This same sample was also part of a study on T cells in Graves' hyperthyroidism and ophthalmopathy.

The chain uses TRBV20-1 and TRBJ1-3; D possibly corresponds to TRBD1 (6 bases). Sample: peripheral blood mononuclear cells (PBMCs), taken at new diagnosis, from a patient treated with antithyroid drugs. The receptor comes from a woman in her thirties with Graves disease. The CDR3 region is CSASPTGHTIYF. The CDR3, as DNA: TGCAGTGCTAGTCCCACAGGGCACACCATATATTTT.